A single T cell receptor (beta chain) is shown here with its context. The missing CDR3 end, 3 residues past where the read stops, is filled in from the germline J gene. Assay used: immunoSEQ multiplex PCR; TCRdb lists only in-frame clones, some missing. The sample holds roughly 30,000 clones. CDR1 and CDR2 from the germline V gene are SGHRS and YFSETQ. This CDR3 comprises 14 residues. Trimming stripped 2 bases from V and 2 bases from J, with 10 bases between. This sample stems from a study of T cells in women clearing cervical HPV infection. This chain links TRBV5-1 with TRBJ2-5; D might be TRBD1 or TRBD2, each matching 6 bases. Sample: blood buffy coat. This clonotype was obtained from a woman aged 18 to 75 with a cervical HPV16 infection that either progressed to CIN3+ or cleared (not recorded which). The covered CDR3 bases are TGCGCCAGCAGCTTCCGCGGGACACAAGAGACC. Its protein is CASSFRGTQET. From start to end, the CDR3 is CASSFRGTQETQYF.